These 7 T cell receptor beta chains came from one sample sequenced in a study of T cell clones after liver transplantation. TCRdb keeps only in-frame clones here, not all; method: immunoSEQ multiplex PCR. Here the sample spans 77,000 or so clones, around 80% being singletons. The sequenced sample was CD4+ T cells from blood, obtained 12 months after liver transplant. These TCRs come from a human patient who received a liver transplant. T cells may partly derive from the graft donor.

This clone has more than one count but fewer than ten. CDR3: CASSLGGGDSYTF. In DNA, the CDR3 is TGCGCCAGCAGCTTGGGGGGTGGCGATAGCTACACCTTC. The V call is TRBV5-1, the J call TRBJ1-2; D unclear. V was cut by 0 bases and J by 9 bases, with 12 bases left in between. The CDR3 has 13 amino acids. Germline-derived CDR1 and CDR2 are SGHRS and YFSETQ. The complete variable domain, with remaining parts taken from reference TRBV5-1 and TRBJ1-2, reads KAGVTQTPRYLIKTRGQQVTLSCSPISGHRSVSWYQQTPGQGLQFLFEYFSETQRNKGNFPGRFSGRQFSNSRSEMNVSTLELGDSALYLCASSLGGGDSYTFGSGTRLTVV.

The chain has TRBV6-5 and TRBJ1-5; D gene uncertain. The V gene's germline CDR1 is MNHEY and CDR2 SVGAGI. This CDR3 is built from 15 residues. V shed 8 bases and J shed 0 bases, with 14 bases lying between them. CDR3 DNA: TGTGCCAGCCCCCAGCCGGGGTATAGCAATCAGCCCCAGCATTTT. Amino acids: CASPQPGYSNQPQHF.

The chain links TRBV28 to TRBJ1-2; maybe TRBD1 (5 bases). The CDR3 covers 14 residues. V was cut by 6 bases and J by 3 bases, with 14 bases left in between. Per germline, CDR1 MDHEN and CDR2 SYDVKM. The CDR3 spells CASSRKTAYYGYTF. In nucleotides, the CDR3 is TGTGCCAGCAGCCGTAAGACAGCTTACTATGGCTACACCTTC.

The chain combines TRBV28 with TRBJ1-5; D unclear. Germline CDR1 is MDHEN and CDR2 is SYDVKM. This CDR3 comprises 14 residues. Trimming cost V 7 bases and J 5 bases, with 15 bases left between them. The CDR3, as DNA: TGTGCCAGCAATGGGCCTTATCCCTATCAGCCCCAGCATTTT. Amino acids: CASNGPYPYQPQHF.

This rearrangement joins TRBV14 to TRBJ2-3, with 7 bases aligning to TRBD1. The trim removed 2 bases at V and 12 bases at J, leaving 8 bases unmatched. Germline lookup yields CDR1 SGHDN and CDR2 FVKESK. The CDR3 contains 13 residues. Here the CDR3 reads CASSQRLTGVQYF. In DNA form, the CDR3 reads TGTGCCAGCAGCCAACGCCTTACAGGGGTTCAGTATTTT.

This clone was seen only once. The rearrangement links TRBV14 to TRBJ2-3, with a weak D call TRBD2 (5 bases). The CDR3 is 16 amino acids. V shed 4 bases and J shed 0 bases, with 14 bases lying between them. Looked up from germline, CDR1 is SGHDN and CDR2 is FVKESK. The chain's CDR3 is CASSPGLHISTDTQYF. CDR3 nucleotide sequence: TGTGCCAGCAGCCCCGGACTCCACATTAGCACAGATACGCAGTATTTT.

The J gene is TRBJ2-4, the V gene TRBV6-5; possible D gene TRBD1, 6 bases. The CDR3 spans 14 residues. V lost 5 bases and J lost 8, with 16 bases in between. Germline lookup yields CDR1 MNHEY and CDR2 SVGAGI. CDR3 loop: CASSAHRQVDIQYF. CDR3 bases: TGTGCCAGCAGTGCCCATCGACAGGTGGACATTCAGTACTTC.